The 20 T cell receptor beta chains below were found in one sample sequenced in a study of T-cell memory formation after mild COVID-19. TCRdb called the 5' RACE reads again in MiXCR, with one record for every CDR3 protein. The table lists 350,000 to 500,000 distinct CDR3 sequences, more than 15% of them singletons, with 20% to 25% in the top ten. The sequenced sample was PBMCs or a T cell subset sorted from them (not recorded which). The receptors come from a young man who had mild COVID-19 (a few samples of this study predate the infection). Cell type and time point are not known.

The V gene is TRBV19, the J gene TRBJ1-6, with 11 bases lining up with TRBD1. The CDR3 runs to 15 residues. V shed 4 bases, J shed 7 bases, and the junction held 3 bases outside the gene matches. The germline CDR1 and CDR2 sequences are LNHDA and SQIVND (reference sequence). CDR3 protein: CASSTWTGGNSPLHF. DNA for the CDR3: TGTGCCAGTAGTACGTGGACAGGGGGCAATTCACCCCTCCACTTT.

The gene calls are TRBV20-1 and TRBJ2-1; tentatively, D is TRBD1 or TRBD2 (6 bases each). CDR1 DFQATT and CDR2 SNEGSKA come from the germline V gene (reference sequence). The CDR3 totals 15 residues. V shed 4 bases and J shed 7 bases, with 20 bases lying between them. The DNA for the CDR3 is TGCAGTGCTACTAAGCGAGGGGGGCCCGGAAATGAGCAGTTCTTC. Encoded protein: CSATKRGGPGNEQFF.

The V gene is TRBV12-3 or TRBV12-4, the J gene TRBJ2-7; D is possibly TRBD1 or TRBD2 (5 bases each). The CDR3 has 15 amino acids. Trimming took 3 bases from V and 8 from J, leaving 20 bases between them. Here the CDR3 DNA reads TGTGCCAGCAGTTTCTTTGGGACGAAGGATTCGAAGCAGTACTTC. Residues: CASSFFGTKDSKQYF.

The chain employs TRBV19 and TRBJ2-7; unclear D gene. V dropped 6 bases and J dropped 5 bases, with 17 bases sitting between them. Germline V gene data show CDR1 as LNHDA and CDR2 as SQIVND (reference sequence). The length of the CDR3 is 14 residues. The CDR3: CASSLDEDADEQYF. For the CDR3, the DNA is TGTGCCAGTAGCCTCGATGAGGATGCCGACGAGCAGTACTTC.

This clonotype was recorded a few times. The chain joins TRBV5-1 to TRBJ2-3, with a weak D call TRBD2 (6 bases). The V end was cut by 4 bases, the J end by 2 bases, with 17 bases between. The CDR3 has 16 residues. Germline V gives CDR1 SGHRS, CDR2 YFSETQ. The CDR3 sequence is CASSTGTSRYTDTQYF. As DNA, the CDR3 is TGCGCCAGCAGCACCGGGACTTCCCGCTACACAGATACGCAGTATTTT.

Only a few counts were recorded for this clonotype. V usage is TRBV7-9 and J usage is TRBJ2-7, with TRBD2 as a possible D gene (7 bases). The germline V gene has CDR1 SEHNR and CDR2 FQNEAQ (reference sequence). The CDR3 is 13 amino acids. The V end lost 6 bases, the J end lost 4 bases, and 13 bases lay between the germline ends. For the CDR3, the DNA is TGTGCCAGCAGGGGCGGGGGCACTTACGAGCAGTACTTC. Residues: CASRGGGTYEQYF.

This clonotype was counted only a few times. V and J are TRBV5-1 and TRBJ2-1; unclear D gene. The V end was cut by 4 bases, the J end by 8 bases, with 19 bases between. In germline, CDR1 is SGHRS, CDR2 YFSETQ. The CDR3 is 15 amino acids. In nucleotides, the CDR3 is TGCGCCAGCAGCGTCAGCCGGGTACCCGAGGATGAGCAGTTCTTC. It translates to CASSVSRVPEDEQFF.

The V gene is TRBV6-1, the J gene TRBJ1-3; TRBD1 might be the D (5 bases). The V end lost 5 bases, the J end lost 0 bases, and 11 bases lay between the germline ends. Germline-derived CDR1 and CDR2 are MNHNS and SASEGT. The CDR3 is 15 residues long. This chain's CDR3 is CASSLGPNSGNTIYF. CDR3 coding DNA: TGTGCCAGCAGTTTGGGACCGAACTCTGGAAACACCATATATTTT.

This clonotype was seen a handful of times. The CDR3 sequence: CASSSRVDYGYTF. CDR3 nucleotide sequence: TGCGCCAGCAGTTCCAGGGTAGACTATGGCTACACCTTC. This chain joins TRBV5-1 and TRBJ1-2; possibly TRBD1 for D (5 bases). V was cut by 5 bases and J by 3 bases, with 11 bases left in between. This CDR3 contains 13 residues. Looked up from germline, CDR1 is SGHRS and CDR2 is YFSETQ.

This clonotype came up a few times. One end of the junction does not line up with germline, which may come from a read error. This chain uses TRBV6-2 or TRBV6-3 with TRBJ1-1, with TRBD1 as a possible D gene (6 bases). Looked up from germline, CDR1 is MNHEY and CDR2 is SVGEGT. CDR3 length equals 13 residues. CDR3 protein: CASGYRVNTEAFF. DNA for the CDR3: TGTGCCAGCGGTTACAGGGTGAACACTGAAGCTTTCTTT.

The table lists this clonotype with a few counts. The CDR3 coding sequence is TGCGCCAGCAGCCAAGAGGGACAGGCTTCGGGGAACACCGGGGAGCTGTTTTTT. This translates into CASSQEGQASGNTGELFF. The chain employs TRBV4-1 and TRBJ2-2, with TRBD1 matching over 8 bases. CDR3 length equals 18 residues. Germline assignment: CDR1 MGHRA and CDR2 YSYEKL. Trimming removed 0 bases from V and 1 base from J; junction bases left unmatched: 7.

In its sample, this clonotype was seen a few times. V gene TRBV20-1 combines with J gene TRBJ2-3, with 12 bases that match TRBD2. Germline loops: CDR1 DFQATT, CDR2 SNEGSKA (reference sequence). J lost 10 bases, V lost 2 bases, and 7 bases had no gene match. The CDR3 spans 14 residues. The CDR3 is CSARLAGGAGAQYF. The CDR3 coding sequence is TGCAGTGCTAGACTAGCGGGGGGGGCAGGGGCGCAGTATTTT.

This clonotype was observed at least ten times. This CDR3 reads CASSEAQGTGGDIQYF. The CDR3 DNA is TGTGCCAGCAGTGAAGCGCAGGGGACAGGGGGCGACATTCAGTACTTC. The chain recombines TRBV6-1 with TRBJ2-4, with 12 nucleotides matching TRBD1. With 0 bases clipped from V and 8 bases from J, the junction kept 5 bases outside the gene matches. CDR1 MNHNS and CDR2 SASEGT come from the germline V gene. This CDR3 has 16 residues.

The rearrangement joins TRBV29-1 to TRBJ1-1, with 8 bases aligning to TRBD1. The CDR3 spans 14 residues. V lost 3 bases, J lost 5 bases, and 8 bases stayed unmatched. Germline V gene lookup returns CDR1 SQVTM and CDR2 ANQGSEA. The CDR3 region is CSVDLTGVGTEAFF. In nucleotides, the CDR3 is TGCAGCGTTGACTTGACAGGGGTTGGGACTGAAGCTTTCTTT.

This chain connects TRBV7-2 to TRBJ2-2; D not certain. Deletions cut 4 bases from V and 7 bases from J, with 10 bases between. Per germline, CDR1 SGHTA and CDR2 FQGNSA. CDR3 size: 13 residues. This CDR3 reads CASSWVRSGELFF. The CDR3 DNA reads TGTGCCAGCAGCTGGGTGCGGAGCGGGGAGCTGTTTTTT.

The V and J genes are TRBV28 and TRBJ1-2; D is uncertain. This CDR3 is built from 13 residues. Germline V gene lookup returns CDR1 MDHEN and CDR2 SYDVKM. Trimming cost V 1 base and J 8 bases, with 11 bases left between them. The CDR3 region is CASSLSALRGYTF. The CDR3 bases are TGTGCCAGCAGTTTATCAGCGTTGAGGGGCTACACCTTC.

This clonotype has more than one count but fewer than ten. This chain connects TRBV20-1 to TRBJ2-3, with TRBD2 as a possible D gene (5 bases). Germline V gene data show CDR1 as DFQATT and CDR2 as SNEGSKA (reference sequence). Trimming removed 2 bases from V and 6 bases from J, with 15 bases in between. CDR3 length equals 14 residues. CDR3 amino acids: CSARRADSWDTQYF. CDR3 DNA: TGCAGTGCTAGACGGGCGGACTCGTGGGATACGCAGTATTTT.

The chain recombines TRBV4-1 with TRBJ1-2; D not resolved. The germline V gene has CDR1 MGHRA and CDR2 YSYEKL. The CDR3 is 14 amino acids. Trimming stripped 0 bases from V and 2 bases from J, with 7 bases between. The DNA of the CDR3 is TGCGCCAGCAGCCAAGAGACCGCCAACTATGGCTACACCTTC. Translating gives CASSQETANYGYTF.

The sample holds many counts of this clonotype. The chain carries TRBV28 and TRBJ2-3; D is unclear. Germline-derived CDR1 and CDR2 are MDHEN and SYDVKM. CDR3 length equals 12 residues. The V gene lost 6 bases and the J gene lost 2 bases, with 6 bases spanning the gap. CDR3 protein: CASSDDTDTQYF. The CDR3 nucleotides read TGTGCCAGCAGCGACGACACAGATACGCAGTATTTT.

The chain carries TRBV7-2 and TRBJ1-5; 10 bases match TRBD1. Germline loops: CDR1 SGHTA, CDR2 FQGNSA. The CDR3 covers 16 residues. The V gene end was trimmed by 3 bases and the J gene end by 6 bases; junction bases not matched to a gene: 8. The CDR3 region has the DNA TGTGCCAGCAGCTTTACCGGGACAGGGGCCGGTCAGCCCCAGCATTTT. This translates into CASSFTGTGAGQPQHF. Looking up the rest from reference TRBV7-2 and TRBJ1-5 gives the full variable domain: GAGVSQSPSNKVTEKGKDVELRCDPISGHTALYWYRQSLGQGLEFLIYFQGNSAPDKSGLPSDRFSAERTGGSVSTLTIQRTQQEDSAVYLCASSFTGTGAGQPQHFGDGTRLSIL.